Below are 5 T cell receptor delta chains sequenced from a single sample in a study of DNA immune sequencing with unique molecular identifiers. A 32-plex genomic DNA assay used primers for all 8 TRDV and 4 TRDJ genes. A 12-nucleotide UMI was added during roughly 3 barcoding PCR cycles before adapter PCR. With CATT, TCRdb re-called clones from the multiplex PCR reads. The table includes thousands of delta-chain clones, roughly a fifth detected once. The sample was gamma-delta T cells from PBMCs. The receptors shown here come from a human donor in good health.

This chain links TRDV1 with TRDJ1; 9 nucleotides agree with TRDD3. CDR1 and CDR2 from the germline V gene are TSWWSYY and QGS. This CDR3 is 25 amino acids long. Trimming removed 3 bases from V and 0 bases from J; junction bases left unmatched: 32. CDR3 sequence: CALGDPASPTSYWGTTRSYTDKLIF. CDR3 bases: TGTGCTCTTGGGGACCCGGCCTCTCCTACCAGTTACTGGGGGACCACACGTTCGTACACCGATAAACTCATCTTT.

This clone ranks as large. The rearrangement joins TRDV2 to TRDJ1; 13 bases agree with TRDD3. V was pared by 0 bases and J by 0 bases, with 15 bases of the junction left unmatched. This CDR3 is built from 21 residues. Looked up from germline, CDR1 is GEAIGNYY and CDR2 is EKD. As DNA, the CDR3 is TGTGCCTGTGACACCATGGTTAGTACTGGGGGATACGACCACAACACCGATAAACTCATCTTT. Translated, it gives CACDTMVSTGGYDHNTDKLIF.

Regarding this clone: A far larger clone lies a single base away; this is likely a read error. V and J are TRDV1 and TRDJ1; 9 bases are a match to TRDD3. Germline CDR1 TSWWSYY, CDR2 QGS. CDR3 length: 25 residues. J was trimmed by 0 bases and V by 2 bases; bases with no gene match: 31. Here the CDR3 DNA reads TGTGCTCTTGGGGAATCATATCCCCACCTAATTAATCTCGTACTGGGGGACCTCTACACCGATAAACTCATCTTT. This translates into CALGESYPHLINLVLGDLYTDKLIF.

In its sample, this clone is medium-sized. The gene calls are TRDV2 and TRDJ1; 7 bases align to TRDD3. There are 19 residues in the CDR3. Germline CDR1 is GEAIGNYY and CDR2 is EKD. Unmatched junction bases numbered 17, after V lost 0 bases and J lost 2 bases. The chain's CDR3 is CACDTLSLLWGTATDKLIF. Here the CDR3 DNA reads TGTGCCTGTGACACCCTTTCCCTTTTGTGGGGGACCGCAACCGATAAACTCATCTTT.

In this sample, this clone is medium-sized. The chain couples TRDV2 to TRDJ3, with TRDD3 matching 12 bases. There are 21 residues in the CDR3. Germline CDR1 is GEAIGNYY and CDR2 is EKD. With 0 bases clipped from V and 0 bases from J, the junction kept 8 bases outside the gene matches. The CDR3 loop is CACDTLLTGGYSSWDTRQMFF. CDR3 nucleotide sequence: TGTGCCTGTGACACCCTCCTTACTGGGGGATACAGCTCCTGGGACACCCGACAGATGTTTTTC.